Listed here is a single T cell receptor (beta chain). Its cognate antigen is unknown. Other DNA sequences within the sample encode an identical CDR3. These data originate in a study of cytomegalovirus exposure and HLA in healthy donors. Sequencing was performed with immunoSEQ multiplex PCR; in TCRdb, only in-frame clones are kept and a portion is missing. Of some 310,000 clones detected, roughly 88% appear once; the ten largest clones hold around 0.96%. Losses at the gene ends were 4 bases for V and 4 bases for J; bases not matched to a gene: 7. Germline V lookup: CDR1 GTSNPN, CDR2 SVGIG (reference sequence). The CDR3 spans 15 residues. Points from the study as a whole: Specificity for CMV antigens was confirmed in vitro for a few of the CMV-associated chains.

The origin of this receptor is a young man in good health and CMV-seronegative. This chain uses TRBV30 with TRBJ2-6; 7 positions match TRBD2. Sequencing was carried out using PBMCs. The CDR3 loop is CAWTWGGSGANVLTF. Here the CDR3 DNA reads TGTGCCTGGACCTGGGGGGGTTCAGGGGCCAACGTCCTGACTTTC.